The source of this T cell receptor (beta chain) is a study of blood T cells in healthy people across ages. Study-wide points: TCR beta diversity, measured per million T cells, fell in a roughly linear way with age.

The second PCR ran roughly 6 to 11 cycles with a sample-barcoded 5' primer and J-beta primers. Through a template-switch adaptor with 12 random nucleotides, each cDNA molecule received a tag. TCRdb reprocessed the 5' RACE reads via MiXCR and lists one record per CDR3 protein. The sample shows 800,000 to 950,000 distinct CDR3 sequences, 45% to 50% of them seen only once. As regards this clonotype: Its antigen remains unknown.

Donor samples were obtained from healthy Caucasian individuals from Russia, aged 6 to 90. Drawing of peripheral blood yielded about 9.7 milliliters from each donor. Germline trimming cut 11 bases from V and 9 bases from J; bases unmatched to any gene: 16. This CDR3 has 15 amino acids. Germline CDR1 SEHNR, CDR2 FQNEAQ (reference sequence). The clonotype originates from a man aged 25 to 45 in good health. The sequenced sample consisted of blood. The V and J genes are TRBV7-9 and TRBJ2-3, with 11 bases identical to TRBD2. The CDR3 spells CAGATSGASGETQYF. The CDR3 DNA reads as TGTGCCGGAGCGACTAGCGGGGCTTCAGGGGAAACGCAGTATTTT.